The sequence of this TCR beta chain was determined in a study of read filtering for tumor transcriptome and immune sequencing (dated by TCRdb to the early 2020s). In terms of the full investigation: The cohort had around 16 male and approximately 15 female patients with a mean age of about 70 years, ranging from 47 to 80. After DNase treatment, whole-transcriptome libraries were prepared with the TruSeq RNA Access Library Prep Kit. By revised international staging, eight or nine patients were R-ISS I, 15 to 20 were R-ISS II and about 7 were R-ISS III. Using the same bone marrow samples, the study compared TCR repertoires obtained by targeted immune repertoire sequencing with those obtained by bulk whole-transcriptome sequencing. Per sample, about 3.5 to 11 million TCR-region mapped reads were obtained with IR-seq, compared with only 85 to 1273 with RNA-seq. As a main aim, a read-filtering strategy for immune repertoire data was addressed, with the specific question being whether clonotypes supported by a single read should be removed.

TCR libraries were built from approximately 400 ng RNA with the Immunoverse kit, using molecular barcoded adaptors covering alpha/delta and beta/gamma chains. TCR library preparation used the same RNA that went into transcriptome sequencing. Sequencing of the TCR libraries was done on an Illumina HiSeq 4000 with 2 x 150 cycles. Per the source publication's procedure: MiXCR aligned TCR reads to human V, D, J and C references and assembled the aligned reads into CDR3 clonotypes, with quality filtering and error correction included. The tcR package in R was used for analysis of clonotype counts and gene usage diversity. Raw mapping reads were checked after the RNA-seq reads had been mapped by STAR aligner version 2.5.3a onto the human GRCh37 genome. To test how sequencing depth affected the clonotypes detected, IR-seq fastq files were randomly downsampled with Seqtk 1.3. TCRdb applied fastp at Q25 and MiXCR to the public reads, then kept only in-frame beta chains. When rows share a CDR3 protein, they turn into one entry using the most common DNA and genes. The V and J calls were determined by TCRdb, not by the authors. A total of around 130,000 distinct CDR3 sequences appear in this sample, 13% of them only once. Approximately 11% of the sample is in the top ten clones.

Results the study describes overall, beyond this receptor: The correlation between IR-seq and RNA-seq shared clonotype proportions was increased by removal of single-read clonotypes. In IR-seq, 80% to 85% of clonotypes but 3% to 4.5% of total reads were represented by single-read clonotypes, whereas in RNA-seq, 74.6% of clonotypes and approximately 44% of reads were represented by single-read clonotypes. Compared with RNA-seq, IR-seq captured clonotypes at much greater depth and more reliably, and a smaller IR-seq throughput was enough to identify most of the shared clonotypes. The sorted CD138-negative fraction was a mixed bone marrow immune population, not purified T cells.

Each patient had bone marrow sampled at the time of active disease. Ficoll-Hypaque density gradient centrifugation was used to isolate bone marrow mononuclear cells. To remove myeloma plasma cells, the cells were labeled with CD138 magnetic microbeads on a MACS separator, and CD138-negative cells were then collected by negative selection. Flow cytometry with CD138 antibodies on an Attune NxT was used to check how pure the isolated cells were. Total RNA was extracted with TRIzol reagent and quantified with a NanoDrop spectrophotometer. Paired RNA-seq and IR-seq were performed on each patient's CD138-negative bone marrow sample. This clonotype has a count of ten or more. What this receptor recognizes is not known. Nothing much larger sits one base from this clone, and base qualities are not available. The CDR3 has 15 amino acids, counting the end cysteine and phenylalanine. The CDR3 DNA has 45 bases and is translated from base 1. V drops 5 bases and J drops 1 base, leaving 15 bases in between. For CDR1 and CDR2, the germline V gene lists SGHVS and FQNEAQ.

Material: a population of CD138-negative cells sorted from bone marrow. The label giving this sample's cell subset or site can be read as: bone marrow mononuclear cells depleted of CD138+ plasma/myeloma cells by negative magnetic selection. This clonotype was sampled from a donor older than 35 with multiple myeloma. The sequence joins TRBV7-8 to TRBJ2-7, with the D gene possibly TRBD1 or TRBD2, each one fitting 5 bases. The DNA reads as follows: TGTGCCAGCAGCCCAAACCGGGACCAGTCCTACGAGCAGTACTTC. Translation gives CASSPNRDQSYEQYF.